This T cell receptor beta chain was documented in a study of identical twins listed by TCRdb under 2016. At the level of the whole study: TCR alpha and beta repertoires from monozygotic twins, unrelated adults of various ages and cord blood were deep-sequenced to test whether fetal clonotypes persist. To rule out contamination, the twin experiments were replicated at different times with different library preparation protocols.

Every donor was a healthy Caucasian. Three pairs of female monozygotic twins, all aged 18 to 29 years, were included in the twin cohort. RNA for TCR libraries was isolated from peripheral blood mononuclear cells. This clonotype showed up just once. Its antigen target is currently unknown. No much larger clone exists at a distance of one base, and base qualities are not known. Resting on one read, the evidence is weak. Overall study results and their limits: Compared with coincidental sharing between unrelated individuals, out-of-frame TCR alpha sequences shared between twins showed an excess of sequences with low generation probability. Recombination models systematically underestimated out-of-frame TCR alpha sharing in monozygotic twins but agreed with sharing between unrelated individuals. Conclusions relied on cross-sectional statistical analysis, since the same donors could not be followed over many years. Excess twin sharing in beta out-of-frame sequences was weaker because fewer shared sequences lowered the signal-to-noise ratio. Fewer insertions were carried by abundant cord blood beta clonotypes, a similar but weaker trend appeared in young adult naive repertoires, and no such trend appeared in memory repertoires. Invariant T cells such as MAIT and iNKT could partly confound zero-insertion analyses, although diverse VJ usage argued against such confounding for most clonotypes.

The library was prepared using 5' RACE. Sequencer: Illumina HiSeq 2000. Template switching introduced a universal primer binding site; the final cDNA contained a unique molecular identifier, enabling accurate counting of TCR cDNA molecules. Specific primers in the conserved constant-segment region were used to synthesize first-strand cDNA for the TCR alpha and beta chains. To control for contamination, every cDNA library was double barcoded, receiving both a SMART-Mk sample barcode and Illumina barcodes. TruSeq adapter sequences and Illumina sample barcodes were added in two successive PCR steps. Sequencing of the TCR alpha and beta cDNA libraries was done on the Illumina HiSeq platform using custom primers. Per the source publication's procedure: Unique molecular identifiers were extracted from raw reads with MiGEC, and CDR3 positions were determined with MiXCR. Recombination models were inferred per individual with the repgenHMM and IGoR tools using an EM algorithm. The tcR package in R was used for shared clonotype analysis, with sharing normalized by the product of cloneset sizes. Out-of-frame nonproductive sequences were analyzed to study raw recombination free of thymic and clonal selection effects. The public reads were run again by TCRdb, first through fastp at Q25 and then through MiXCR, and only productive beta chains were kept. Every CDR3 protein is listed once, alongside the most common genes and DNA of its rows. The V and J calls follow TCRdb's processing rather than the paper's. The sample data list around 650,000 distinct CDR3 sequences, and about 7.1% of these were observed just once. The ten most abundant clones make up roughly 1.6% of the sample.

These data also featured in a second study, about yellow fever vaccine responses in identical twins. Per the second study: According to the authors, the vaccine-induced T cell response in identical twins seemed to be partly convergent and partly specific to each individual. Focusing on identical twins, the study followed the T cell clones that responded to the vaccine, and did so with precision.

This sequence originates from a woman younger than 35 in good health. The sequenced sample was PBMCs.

The bases are TGTGCCAGCAGTTTCACGGGACTCTCATATCGTTCCTACAATGAGCAGTTCTTC. The encoded protein is CASSFTGLSYRSYNEQFF. This chain is built from TRBV12-3 or TRBV12-4 and TRBJ2-1; TRBD2 might be the D gene, on 6 matching bases. From the cysteine up to the phenylalanine, the CDR3 has a length of 18 residues. Just CDR3 DNA is preserved here, 54 bases in frame from base 1. V is pared back by 3 bases and J by 1 base, with 19 bases lying between the germline termini.